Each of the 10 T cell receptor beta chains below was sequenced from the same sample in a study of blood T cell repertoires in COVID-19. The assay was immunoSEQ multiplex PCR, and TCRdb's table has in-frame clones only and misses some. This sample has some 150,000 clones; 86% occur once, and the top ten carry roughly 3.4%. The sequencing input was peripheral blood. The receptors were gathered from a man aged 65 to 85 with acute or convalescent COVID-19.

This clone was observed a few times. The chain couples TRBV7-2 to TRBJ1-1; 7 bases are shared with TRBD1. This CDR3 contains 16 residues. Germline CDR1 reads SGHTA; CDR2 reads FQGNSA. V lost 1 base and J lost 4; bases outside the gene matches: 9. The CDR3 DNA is TGTGCCAGCAGCTTAGAGGGGGCCGGGGTAGGCACTGAAGCTTTCTTT. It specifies CASSLEGAGVGTEAFF.

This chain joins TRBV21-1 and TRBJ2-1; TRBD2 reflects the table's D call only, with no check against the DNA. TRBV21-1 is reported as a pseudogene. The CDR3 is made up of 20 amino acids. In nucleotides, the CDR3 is TGTGCCAGCAGCGAAGGGGCTAGCGGGGGTGGGTTAAGGTCTGGGGATGAGCAGTTCTTC. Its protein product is CASSEGASGGGLRSGDEQFF.

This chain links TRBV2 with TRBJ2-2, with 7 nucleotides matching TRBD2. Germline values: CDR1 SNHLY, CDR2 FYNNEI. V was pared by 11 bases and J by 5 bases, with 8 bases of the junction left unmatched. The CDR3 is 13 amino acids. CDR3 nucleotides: TGTGCCGCTCGGGGGGTGGGGACCGGGGAGCTGTTTTTT. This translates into CAARGVGTGELFF.

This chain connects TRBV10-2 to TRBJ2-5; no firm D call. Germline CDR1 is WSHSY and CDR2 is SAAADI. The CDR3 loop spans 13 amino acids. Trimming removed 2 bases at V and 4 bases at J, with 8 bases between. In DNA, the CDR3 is TGCGCCAGCAGTGAGCGCCAACTAGAGACCCAGTACTTC. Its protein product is CASSERQLETQYF.

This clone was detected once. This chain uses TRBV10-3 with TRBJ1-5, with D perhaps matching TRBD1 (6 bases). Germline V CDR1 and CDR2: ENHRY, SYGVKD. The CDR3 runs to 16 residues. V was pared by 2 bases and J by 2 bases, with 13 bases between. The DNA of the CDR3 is TGTGCCATCAGTGAGCAAAATAAGGGGGGCAATCAGCCCCAGCATTTT. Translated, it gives CAISEQNKGGNQPQHF.

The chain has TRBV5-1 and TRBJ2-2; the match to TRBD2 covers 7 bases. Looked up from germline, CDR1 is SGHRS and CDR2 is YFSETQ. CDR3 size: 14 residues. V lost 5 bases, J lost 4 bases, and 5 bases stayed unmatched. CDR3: CASSAGTTTGELFF. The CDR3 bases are TGCGCCAGCAGTGCCGGGACTACCACCGGGGAGCTGTTTTTT.

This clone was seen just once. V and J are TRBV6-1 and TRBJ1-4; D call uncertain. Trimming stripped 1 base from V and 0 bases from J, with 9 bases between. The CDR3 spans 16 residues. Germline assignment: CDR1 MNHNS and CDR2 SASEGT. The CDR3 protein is CASSEESYPTNEKLFF. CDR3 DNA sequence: TGTGCCAGCAGTGAAGAGAGTTACCCAACTAATGAAAAACTGTTTTTT.

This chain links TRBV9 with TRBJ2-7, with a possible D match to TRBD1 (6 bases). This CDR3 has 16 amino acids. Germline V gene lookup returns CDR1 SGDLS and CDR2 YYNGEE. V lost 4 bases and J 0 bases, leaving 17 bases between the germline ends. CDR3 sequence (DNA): TGTGCCAGCAGCCCCCACTCAGGGGACCTCTCCTACGAGCAGTACTTC. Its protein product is CASSPHSGDLSYEQYF. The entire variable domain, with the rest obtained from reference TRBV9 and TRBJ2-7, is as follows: DSGVTQTPKHLITATGQRVTLRCSPRSGDLSVYWYQQSLDQGLQFLIQYYNGEERAKGNILERFSAQQFPDLHSELNLSSLELGDSALYFCASSPHSGDLSYEQYFGPGTRLTVT.

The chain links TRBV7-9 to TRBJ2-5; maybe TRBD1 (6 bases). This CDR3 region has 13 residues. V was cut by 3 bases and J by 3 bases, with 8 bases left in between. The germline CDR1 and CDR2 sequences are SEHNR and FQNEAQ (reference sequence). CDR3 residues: CASSLSGEETQYF. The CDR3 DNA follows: TGTGCCAGCAGCTTGTCAGGGGAAGAGACCCAGTACTTC. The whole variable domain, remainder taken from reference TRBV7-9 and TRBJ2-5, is DTGVSQNPRHKITKRGQNVTFRCDPISEHNRLYWYRQTLGQGPEFLTYFQNEAQLEKSRLLSDRFSAERPKGSFSTLEIQRTEQGDSAMYLCASSLSGEETQYFGPGTRLLVL.

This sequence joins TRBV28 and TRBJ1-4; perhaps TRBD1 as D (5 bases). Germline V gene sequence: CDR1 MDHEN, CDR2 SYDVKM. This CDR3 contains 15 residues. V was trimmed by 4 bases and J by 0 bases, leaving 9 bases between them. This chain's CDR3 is CASSSGGTTNEKLFF. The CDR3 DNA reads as TGTGCCAGCAGTTCCGGGGGTACAACTAATGAAAAACTGTTTTTT.